This T cell receptor (beta chain) derives from a study of early T cells in non-severe SARS-CoV-2 infection. The sample holds many counts of this clonotype. What it binds is unknown. One entry per CDR3 protein, called by TCRdb with MiXCR from the 5' RACE reads. The sample includes approximately 30,000 distinct CDR3 sequences, roughly 5.7% seen only once; the top ten take almost 25%. The CDR3 has 19 residues. V was pared by 0 bases and J by 8 bases, with 21 bases of the junction left unmatched. The V gene's germline CDR1 is DFQATT and CDR2 SNEGSKA (reference sequence). Study outcomes and limitations: Anti-spike CD8 specificities were favored by VDJdb matching, whose results missed private and CD4 specificities.

Sequenced material: whole blood. The receptor's source is an adult who was a healthcare worker with PCR-confirmed SARS-CoV-2 infection or an uninfected control (not recorded which). This sequence joins TRBV20-1 and TRBJ2-1, with 8 bases aligning to TRBD2. CDR3 nucleotides: TGCAGTGCTAGAGAGCCCCCCGGAGACCCAGCGGGAGTCCCCTATGAGCAGTTCTTC. It specifies CSAREPPGDPAGVPYEQFF.